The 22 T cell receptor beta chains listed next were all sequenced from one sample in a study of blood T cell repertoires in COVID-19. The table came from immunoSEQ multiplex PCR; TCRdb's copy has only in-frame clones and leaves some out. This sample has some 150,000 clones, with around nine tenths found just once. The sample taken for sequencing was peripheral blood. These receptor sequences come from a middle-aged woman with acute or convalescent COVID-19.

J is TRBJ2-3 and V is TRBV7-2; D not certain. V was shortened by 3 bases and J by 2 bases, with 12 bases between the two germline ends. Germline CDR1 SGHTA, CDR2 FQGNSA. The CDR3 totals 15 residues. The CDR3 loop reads CASSFGPLNTDTQYF. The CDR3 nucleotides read TGTGCCAGCAGCTTTGGGCCTCTAAACACAGATACGCAGTATTTT.

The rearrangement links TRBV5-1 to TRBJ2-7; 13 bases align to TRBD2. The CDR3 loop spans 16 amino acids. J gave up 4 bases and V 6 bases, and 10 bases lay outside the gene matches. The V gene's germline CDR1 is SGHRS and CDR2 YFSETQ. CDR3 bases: TGCGCCAGCACCCTGGGGGGGACTAGCGGGATATACGAGCAGTACTTC. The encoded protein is CASTLGGTSGIYEQYF.

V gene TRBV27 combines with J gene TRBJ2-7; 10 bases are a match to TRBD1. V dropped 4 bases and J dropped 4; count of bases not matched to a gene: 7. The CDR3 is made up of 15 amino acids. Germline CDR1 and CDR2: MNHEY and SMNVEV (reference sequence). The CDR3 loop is CASSSPGQGLYEQYF. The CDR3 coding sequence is TGTGCCAGCAGTTCCCCGGGACAGGGGTTGTACGAGCAGTACTTC.

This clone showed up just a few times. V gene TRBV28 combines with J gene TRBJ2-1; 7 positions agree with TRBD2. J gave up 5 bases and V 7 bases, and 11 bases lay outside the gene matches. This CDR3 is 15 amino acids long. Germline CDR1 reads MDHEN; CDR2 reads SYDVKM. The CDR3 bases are TGTGCCAGCACCCTGGGGGGGTTAGGGAACAATGAGCAGTTCTTC. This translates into CASTLGGLGNNEQFF.

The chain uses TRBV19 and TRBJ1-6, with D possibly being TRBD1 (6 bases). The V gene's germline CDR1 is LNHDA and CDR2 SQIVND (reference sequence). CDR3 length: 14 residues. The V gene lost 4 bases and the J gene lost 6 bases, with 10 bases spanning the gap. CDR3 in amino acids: CASSTGAFNSPLHF. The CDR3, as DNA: TGTGCCAGTAGTACAGGGGCCTTTAATTCACCCCTCCACTTT.

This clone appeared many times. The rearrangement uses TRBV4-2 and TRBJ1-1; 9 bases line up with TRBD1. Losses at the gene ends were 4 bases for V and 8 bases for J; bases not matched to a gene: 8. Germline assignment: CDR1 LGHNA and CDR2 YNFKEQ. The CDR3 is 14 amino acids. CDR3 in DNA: TGTGCCAGCAGCCCAGGGGGACAGGGCTCAGAAGCTTTCTTT. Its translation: CASSPGGQGSEAFF.

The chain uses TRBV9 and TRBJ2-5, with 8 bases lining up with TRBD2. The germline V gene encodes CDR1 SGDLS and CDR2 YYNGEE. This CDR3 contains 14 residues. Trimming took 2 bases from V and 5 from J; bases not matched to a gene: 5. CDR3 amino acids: CASSVGGGWETQYF. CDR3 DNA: TGTGCCAGCAGCGTCGGGGGGGGCTGGGAGACCCAGTACTTC. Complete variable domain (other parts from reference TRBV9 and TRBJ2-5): DSGVTQTPKHLITATGQRVTLRCSPRSGDLSVYWYQQSLDQGLQFLIQYYNGEERAKGNILERFSAQQFPDLHSELNLSSLELGDSALYFCASSVGGGWETQYFGPGTRLLVL.

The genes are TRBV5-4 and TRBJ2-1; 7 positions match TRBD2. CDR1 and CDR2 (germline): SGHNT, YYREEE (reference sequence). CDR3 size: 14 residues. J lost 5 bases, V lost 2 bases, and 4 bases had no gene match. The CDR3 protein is CASSFAGVNNEQFF. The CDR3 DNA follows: TGTGCCAGCAGCTTTGCGGGAGTCAACAATGAGCAGTTCTTC.

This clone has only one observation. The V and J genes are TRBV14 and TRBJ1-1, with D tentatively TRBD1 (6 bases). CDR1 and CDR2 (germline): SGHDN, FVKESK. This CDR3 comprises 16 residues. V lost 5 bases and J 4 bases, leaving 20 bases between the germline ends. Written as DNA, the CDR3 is TGTGCCAGCAGCTATGTAGGGGGATCTAAGGGCACTGAAGCTTTCTTT. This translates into CASSYVGGSKGTEAFF. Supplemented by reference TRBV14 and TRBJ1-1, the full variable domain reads EAGVTQFPSHSVIEKGQTVTLRCDPISGHDNLYWYRRVMGKEIKFLLHFVKESKQDESGMPNNRFLAERTGGTYSTLKVQPAELEDSGVYFCASSYVGGSKGTEAFFGQGTRLTVV.

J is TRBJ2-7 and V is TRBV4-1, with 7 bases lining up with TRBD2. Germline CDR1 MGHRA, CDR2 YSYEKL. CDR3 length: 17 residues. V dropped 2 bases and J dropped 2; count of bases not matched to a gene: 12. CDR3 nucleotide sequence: TGCGCCAGCAGCCAATTCCTTACTAGCGTCTCAACCTACGAGCAGTACTTC. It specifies CASSQFLTSVSTYEQYF.

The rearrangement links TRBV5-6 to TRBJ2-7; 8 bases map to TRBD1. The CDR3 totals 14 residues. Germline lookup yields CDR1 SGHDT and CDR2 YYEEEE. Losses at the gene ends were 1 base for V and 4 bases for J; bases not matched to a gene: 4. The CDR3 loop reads CASSLLGQVYEQYF. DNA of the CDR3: TGTGCCAGCAGCTTGCTGGGACAGGTTTACGAGCAGTACTTC.

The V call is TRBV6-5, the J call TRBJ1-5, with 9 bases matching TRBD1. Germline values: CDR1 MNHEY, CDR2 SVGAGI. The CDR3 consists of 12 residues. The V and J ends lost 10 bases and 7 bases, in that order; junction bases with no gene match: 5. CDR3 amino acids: CATDRGEQPQHF. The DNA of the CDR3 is TGTGCCACCGACAGGGGGGAGCAGCCCCAGCATTTT.

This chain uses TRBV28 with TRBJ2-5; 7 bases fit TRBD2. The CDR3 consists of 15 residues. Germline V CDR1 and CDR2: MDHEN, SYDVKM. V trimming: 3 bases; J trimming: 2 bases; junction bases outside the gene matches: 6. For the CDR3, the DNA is TGTGCCAGCAGTTTTAGGACTAGGGGACAAGAGACCCAGTACTTC. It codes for CASSFRTRGQETQYF.

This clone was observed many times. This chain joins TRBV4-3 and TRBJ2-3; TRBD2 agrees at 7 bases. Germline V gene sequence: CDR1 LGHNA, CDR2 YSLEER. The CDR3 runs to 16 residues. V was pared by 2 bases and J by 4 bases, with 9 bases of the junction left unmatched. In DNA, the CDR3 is TGCGCCAGCAGCCAAAGTCCCTCGGGGGGAGCAGATACGCAGTATTTT. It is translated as CASSQSPSGGADTQYF.

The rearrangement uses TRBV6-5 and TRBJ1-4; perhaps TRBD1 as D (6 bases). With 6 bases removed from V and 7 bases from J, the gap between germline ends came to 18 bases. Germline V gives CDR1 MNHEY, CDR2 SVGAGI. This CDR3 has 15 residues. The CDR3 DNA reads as TGTGCCAGCAGCCCGGCCTCTACAGGGAGTGAAAAACTGTTTTTT. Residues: CASSPASTGSEKLFF.

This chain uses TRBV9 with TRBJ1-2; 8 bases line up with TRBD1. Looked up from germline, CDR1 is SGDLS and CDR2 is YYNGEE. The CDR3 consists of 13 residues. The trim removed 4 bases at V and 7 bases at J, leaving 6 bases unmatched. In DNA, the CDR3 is TGTGCCAGCAGCAAGGACAGGGCCCCTGGCTACACCTTC. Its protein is CASSKDRAPGYTF.

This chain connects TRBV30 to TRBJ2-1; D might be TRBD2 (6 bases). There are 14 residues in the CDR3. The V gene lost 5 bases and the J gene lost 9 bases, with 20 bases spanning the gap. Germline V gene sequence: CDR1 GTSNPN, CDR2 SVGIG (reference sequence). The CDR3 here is CAWELGGSTTEQFF. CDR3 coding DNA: TGTGCCTGGGAACTTGGAGGGTCTACAACTGAGCAGTTCTTC. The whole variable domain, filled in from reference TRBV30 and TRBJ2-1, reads SQTIHQWPATLVQPVGSPLSLECTVEGTSNPNLYWYRQAAGRGLQLLFYSVGIGQISSEVPQNLSASRPQDRQFILSSKKLLLSDSGFYLCAWELGGSTTEQFFGPGTRLTVL.

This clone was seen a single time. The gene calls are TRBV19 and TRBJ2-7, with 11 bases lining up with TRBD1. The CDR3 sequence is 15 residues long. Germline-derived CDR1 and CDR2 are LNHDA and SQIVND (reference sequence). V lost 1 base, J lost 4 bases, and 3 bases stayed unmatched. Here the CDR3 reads CASSIAGTGGYEQYF. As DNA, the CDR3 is TGTGCCAGTAGTATAGCCGGGACAGGGGGTTACGAGCAGTACTTC.

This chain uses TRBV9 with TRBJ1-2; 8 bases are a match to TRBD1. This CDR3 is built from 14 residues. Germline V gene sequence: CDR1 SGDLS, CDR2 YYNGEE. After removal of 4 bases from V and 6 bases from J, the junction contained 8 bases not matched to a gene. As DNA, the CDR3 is TGTGCCAGCAGCTCGGGACAGGTTACGGATGGCTACACCTTC. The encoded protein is CASSSGQVTDGYTF.

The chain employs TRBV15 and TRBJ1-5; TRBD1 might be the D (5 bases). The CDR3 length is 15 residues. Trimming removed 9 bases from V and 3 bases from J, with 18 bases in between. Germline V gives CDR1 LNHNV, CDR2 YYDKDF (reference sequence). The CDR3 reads CATHSGGANNQPQHF. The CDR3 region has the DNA TGTGCCACGCACTCCGGGGGAGCTAACAATCAGCCCCAGCATTTT.

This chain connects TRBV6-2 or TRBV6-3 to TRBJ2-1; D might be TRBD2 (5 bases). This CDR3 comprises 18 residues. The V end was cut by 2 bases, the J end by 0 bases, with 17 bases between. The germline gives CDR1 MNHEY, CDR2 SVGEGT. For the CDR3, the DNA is TGTGCCAGCAGTTACGAGCGGAGTTTTACCCTCTCCTACAATGAGCAGTTCTTC. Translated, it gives CASSYERSFTLSYNEQFF.

CDR3 nucleotides: TGTGCCAGTAGTCTTTTGACAGGAGGCCCCTTAGAGGCTTTCTTT. Amino acid sequence: CASSLLTGGPLEAFF. The chain links TRBV19 to TRBJ1-1; possibly TRBD1 for D (6 bases). The V and J ends lost 5 bases and 11 bases respectively, with 24 bases between them. The CDR3 is 15 amino acids. CDR1 LNHDA and CDR2 SQIVND come from the germline V gene (reference sequence). The entire variable domain, with the rest obtained from reference TRBV19 and TRBJ1-1, is as follows: DGGITQSPKYLFRKEGQNVTLSCEQNLNHDAMYWYRQDPGQGLRLIYYSQIVNDFQKGDIAEGYSVSREKKESFPLTVTSAQKNPTAFYLCASSLLTGGPLEAFFGQGTRLTVV.